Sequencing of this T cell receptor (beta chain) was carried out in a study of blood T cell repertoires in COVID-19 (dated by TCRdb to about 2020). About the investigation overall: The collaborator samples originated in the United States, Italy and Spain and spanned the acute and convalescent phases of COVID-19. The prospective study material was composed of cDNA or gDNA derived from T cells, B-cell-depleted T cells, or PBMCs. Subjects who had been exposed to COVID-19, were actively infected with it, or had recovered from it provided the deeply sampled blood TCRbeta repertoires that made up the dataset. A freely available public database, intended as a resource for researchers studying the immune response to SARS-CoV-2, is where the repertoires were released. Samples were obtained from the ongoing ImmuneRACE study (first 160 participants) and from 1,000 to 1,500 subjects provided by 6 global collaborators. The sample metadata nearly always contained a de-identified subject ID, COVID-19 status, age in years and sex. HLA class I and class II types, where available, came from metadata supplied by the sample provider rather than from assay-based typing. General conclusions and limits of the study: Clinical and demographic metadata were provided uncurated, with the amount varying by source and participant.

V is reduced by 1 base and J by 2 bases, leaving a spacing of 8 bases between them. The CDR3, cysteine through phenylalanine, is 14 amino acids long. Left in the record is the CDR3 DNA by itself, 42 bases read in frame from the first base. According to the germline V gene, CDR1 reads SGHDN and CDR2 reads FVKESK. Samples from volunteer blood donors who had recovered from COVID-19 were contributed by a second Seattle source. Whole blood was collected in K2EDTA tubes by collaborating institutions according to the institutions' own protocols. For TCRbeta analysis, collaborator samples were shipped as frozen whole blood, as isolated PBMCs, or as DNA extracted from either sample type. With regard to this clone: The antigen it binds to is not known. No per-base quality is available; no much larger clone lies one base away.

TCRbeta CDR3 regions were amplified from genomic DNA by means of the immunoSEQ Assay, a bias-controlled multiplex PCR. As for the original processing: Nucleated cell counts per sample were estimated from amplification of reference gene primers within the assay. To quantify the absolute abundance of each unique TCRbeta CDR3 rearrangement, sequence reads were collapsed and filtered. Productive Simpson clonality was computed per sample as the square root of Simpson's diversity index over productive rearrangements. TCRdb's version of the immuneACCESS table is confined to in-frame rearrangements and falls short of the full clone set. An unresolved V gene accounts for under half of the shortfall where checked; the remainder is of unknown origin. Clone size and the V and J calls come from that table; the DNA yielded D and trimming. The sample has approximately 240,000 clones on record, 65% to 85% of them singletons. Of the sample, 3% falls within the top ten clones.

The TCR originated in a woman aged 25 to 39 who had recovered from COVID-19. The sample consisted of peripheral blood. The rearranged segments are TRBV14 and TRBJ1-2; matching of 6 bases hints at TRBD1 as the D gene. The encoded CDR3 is CASSQGQGNYGYTF. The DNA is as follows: TGTGCCAGCAGCCAAGGGCAGGGGAACTATGGCTACACCTTC.